These 16 T cell receptor beta chains were sequenced from one sample in a study of molecular identifiers for immune sequencing clone quantification. TCRdb re-derived calls from the PCR reads in MiXCR, one entry per CDR3 protein. The table includes hundreds of thousands of distinct CDR3 sequences, over 20% detected once. Sequencing input: naive CD8+ T cells from blood, with Jurkat cell RNA spiked in. This sample's subset: FACS-sorted CD8+CD4-CCR7+CD45RA+ naive T cells. The receptors derive from a human donor in good health. Some libraries in this study had Jurkat cell RNA spiked in.

This clonotype was counted many times. The V and J genes are TRBV6-1 and TRBJ1-4; D is possibly TRBD1 (6 bases). The germline V gene encodes CDR1 MNHNS and CDR2 SASEGT. The CDR3 has 15 residues. Trimming removed 6 bases at V and 7 bases at J, with 18 bases between. The chain's CDR3 is CASSLDRSLSEKLFF. CDR3 nucleotides: TGTGCCAGCAGCCTAGACAGGTCTCTGAGTGAAAAACTGTTTTTT.

This clonotype was recorded many times. The rearrangement links TRBV12-3 or TRBV12-4 to TRBJ2-5; 7 bases agree with TRBD1. The CDR3 is 13 amino acids. The trim removed 6 bases at V and 3 bases at J, leaving 4 bases unmatched. CDR3 loop: CASRTGTEETQYF. CDR3 sequence (DNA): TGTGCCAGCAGGACCGGGACAGAAGAGACCCAGTACTTC.

This rearrangement joins TRBV4-3 to TRBJ2-2; D gene ambiguous. The V and J ends lost 2 bases and 0 bases respectively, with 7 bases between them. Germline V gene sequence: CDR1 LGHNA, CDR2 YSLEER. CDR3 length equals 15 residues. This CDR3 is CASSQSLANTGELFF. In nucleotides, the CDR3 is TGCGCCAGCAGCCAATCTCTGGCGAACACCGGGGAGCTGTTTTTT.

Ten or more counts support this clonotype. The CDR3 loop is CASGLGTEAFF. In nucleotides, the CDR3 is TGTGCTAGTGGTTTGGGGACTGAAGCTTTCTTT. The J gene is TRBJ1-1, the V gene TRBV12-5; D is unclear. This CDR3 is 11 amino acids long. Looked up from germline, CDR1 is LGHNT and CDR2 is FRNRAP. V gave up 1 base and J gave up 5 bases, with 2 bases separating them. Combining the CDR3 with reference TRBV12-5 and TRBJ1-1 gives the whole variable domain DARVTQTPRHKVTEMGQEVTMRCQPILGHNTVFWYRQTMMQGLELLAYFRNRAPLDDSGMPKDRFSAEMPDATLATLKIQPSEPRDSAVYFCASGLGTEAFFGQGTRLTVV.

The rearrangement joins TRBV5-6 to TRBJ2-1, with TRBD1 identical over 9 bases. Germline CDR1 and CDR2: SGHDT and YYEEEE. V shed 1 base, J shed 4 bases, and the junction held 6 bases outside the gene matches. The CDR3 contains 16 residues. CDR3 protein: CASSLRLGQGYNEQFF. In DNA, the CDR3 is TGTGCCAGCAGCTTGAGGTTGGGACAGGGATACAATGAGCAGTTCTTC. The complete variable domain, with remaining parts taken from reference TRBV5-6 and TRBJ2-1, reads DAGVTQSPTHLIKTRGQQVTLRCSPKSGHDTVSWYQQALGQGPQFIFQYYEEEERQRGNFPDRFSGHQFPNYSSELNVNALLLGDSALYLCASSLRLGQGYNEQFFGPGTRLTVL.

This clonotype came up many times. The rearrangement joins TRBV20-1 to TRBJ2-3; 11 nucleotides match TRBD2. The V and J ends lost 6 bases and 10 bases, in that order; junction bases with no gene match: 18. The CDR3 has 16 amino acids. CDR1 and CDR2 (germline): DFQATT, SNEGSKA (reference sequence). The CDR3 DNA is TGCAGTGCCATCCCGGGACTAGCGGCGGGTCCGAGTGCGCAGTATTTT. This encodes CSAIPGLAAGPSAQYF.

V gene TRBV27 combines with J gene TRBJ2-7; a possible D gene is TRBD2 (5 bases). This CDR3 is built from 15 residues. Germline CDR1 MNHEY, CDR2 SMNVEV (reference sequence). V lost 4 bases to trimming and J lost 4 bases, with 17 bases between them. In DNA, the CDR3 is TGTGCCAGCAGTTCCTTACTAGTGTCTAAGTACGAGCAGTACTTC. Encoded protein: CASSSLLVSKYEQYF.

This clonotype has a count of ten or more. The CDR3: CASSQDTGQGYEQYF. The CDR3, as DNA: TGCGCCAGCAGCCAAGATACTGGACAGGGGTACGAGCAGTACTTC. This sequence joins TRBV4-3 and TRBJ2-7; 9 positions agree with TRBD1. Trimming took 0 bases from V and 4 from J; bases not matched to a gene: 4. The CDR3 has 15 amino acids. From germline, CDR1 is LGHNA and CDR2 YSLEER.

This clonotype has a count of ten or more. The V and J genes are TRBV7-2 and TRBJ2-5, with TRBD2 matching over 7 bases. The CDR3 loop spans 16 amino acids. Per germline, CDR1 SGHTA and CDR2 FQGNSA. Losses at the gene ends were 5 bases for V and 4 bases for J; bases not matched to a gene: 13. The CDR3 is CASSPTVAGVLETQYF. Here the CDR3 DNA reads TGTGCCAGCAGCCCGACGGTGGCGGGAGTATTAGAGACCCAGTACTTC.

This clonotype was detected many times. The chain recombines TRBV28 with TRBJ2-1; D is undetermined. Trimming stripped 6 bases from V and 3 bases from J, with 9 bases between. This CDR3 has 13 amino acids. The V gene's germline CDR1 is MDHEN and CDR2 SYDVKM. This chain's CDR3 is CASRPLSYNEQFF. Here the CDR3 DNA reads TGTGCCAGCAGACCCCTTAGCTACAATGAGCAGTTCTTC.

With respect to this clonotype: Since a much larger clone is just one base distant, this may be a read error. The chain's CDR3 is CASSEQGTLSYEQYF. DNA for the CDR3: TGTGCCAGCAGCGAGCAAGGGACACTCTCCTACGAGCAGTACTTC. V and J are TRBV2 and TRBJ2-7; a possible D gene is TRBD1 (6 bases). The V gene's germline CDR1 is SNHLY and CDR2 FYNNEI. Deletions cut 6 bases from V and 0 bases from J, with 15 bases between. The length of the CDR3 is 15 residues.

This clonotype has a handful of counts. This chain connects TRBV7-9 to TRBJ2-2; no firm D call. This CDR3 is built from 13 residues. Looked up from germline, CDR1 is SEHNR and CDR2 is FQNEAQ (reference sequence). The ends were cut back, 8 bases at V and 2 bases at J, with 9 bases in the middle. CDR3 nucleotide sequence: TGTGCCAGCTGGCAGGATAACACCGGGGAGCTGTTTTTT. Translating it yields CASWQDNTGELFF. Using reference TRBV7-9 and TRBJ2-2 for the parts outside the CDR3, the full variable domain is DTGVSQNPRHKITKRGQNVTFRCDPISEHNRLYWYRQTLGQGPEFLTYFQNEAQLEKSRLLSDRFSAERPKGSFSTLEIQRTEQGDSAMYLCASWQDNTGELFFGEGSRLTVL.

This clonotype was counted many times. The chain has TRBV12-3 or TRBV12-4 and TRBJ1-1, with TRBD1 as a possible D gene (6 bases). The CDR3 extends over 14 amino acids. Trimming cost V 6 bases and J 6 bases, with 17 bases left between them. This CDR3 reads CASRPGAERAEAFF. DNA of the CDR3: TGTGCCAGCAGGCCAGGGGCTGAACGTGCTGAAGCTTTCTTT.

At least ten counts were recorded for this clonotype. The genes are TRBV5-4 and TRBJ2-4, with D uncertain. Germline lookup yields CDR1 SGHNT and CDR2 YYREEE (reference sequence). V lost 2 bases to trimming and J lost 5 bases, with 8 bases between them. The CDR3 has 13 residues. The CDR3 DNA reads TGTGCCAGCAGCTTATCCGGAGAAAACATTCAGTACTTC. Its translation: CASSLSGENIQYF.

This clonotype was observed many times. The chain is built from TRBV27 and TRBJ2-3, with 9 bases lining up with TRBD2. The CDR3 runs 15 residues. In germline, CDR1 is MNHEY, CDR2 SMNVEV (reference sequence). The ends lost 1 base at V and 5 bases at J; junction bases unmatched: 4. CDR3 DNA: TGTGCCAGCAGTTTATTAGCGGGGGCTCGAGATACGCAGTATTTT. Amino acid sequence: CASSLLAGARDTQYF.

In this sample, this clonotype turned up many times. The chain couples TRBV28 to TRBJ2-1; D is perhaps TRBD2 (5 bases). V was pared by 3 bases and J by 8 bases, with 8 bases between. Germline assignment: CDR1 MDHEN and CDR2 SYDVKM. The CDR3 has 12 amino acids. The CDR3 region is CASSFTRDEQFF. The CDR3 nucleotides read TGTGCCAGCAGTTTCACTAGGGATGAGCAGTTCTTC.